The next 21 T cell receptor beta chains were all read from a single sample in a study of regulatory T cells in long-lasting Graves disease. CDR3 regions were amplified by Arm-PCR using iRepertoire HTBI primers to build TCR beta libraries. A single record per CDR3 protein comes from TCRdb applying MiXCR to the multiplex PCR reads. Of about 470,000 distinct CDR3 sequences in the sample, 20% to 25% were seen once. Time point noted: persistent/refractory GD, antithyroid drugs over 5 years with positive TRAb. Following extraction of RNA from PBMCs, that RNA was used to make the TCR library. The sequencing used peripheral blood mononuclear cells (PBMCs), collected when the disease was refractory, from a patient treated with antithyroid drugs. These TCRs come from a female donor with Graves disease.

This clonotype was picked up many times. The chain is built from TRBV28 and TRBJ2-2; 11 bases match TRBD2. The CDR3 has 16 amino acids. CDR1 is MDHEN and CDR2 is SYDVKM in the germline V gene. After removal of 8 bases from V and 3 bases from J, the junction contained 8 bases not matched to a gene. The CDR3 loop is CASDTSGSRYTGELFF. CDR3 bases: TGTGCCAGCGATACTAGCGGGAGTAGGTACACCGGGGAGCTGTTTTTT.

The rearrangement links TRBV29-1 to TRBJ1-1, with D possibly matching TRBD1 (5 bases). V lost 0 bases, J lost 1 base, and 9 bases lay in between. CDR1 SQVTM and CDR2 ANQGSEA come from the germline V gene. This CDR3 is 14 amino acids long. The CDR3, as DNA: TGCAGCGTTGAAGATACGGGGGGGAACACTGAAGCTTTCTTT. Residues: CSVEDTGGNTEAFF.

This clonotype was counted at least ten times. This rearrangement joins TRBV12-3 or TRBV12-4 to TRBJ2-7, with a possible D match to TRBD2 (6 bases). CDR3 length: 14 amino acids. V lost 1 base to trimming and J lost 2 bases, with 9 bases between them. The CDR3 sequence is CASSLGAGPYEQYF. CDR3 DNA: TGTGCCAGCAGTTTAGGAGCGGGTCCCTACGAGCAGTACTTC.

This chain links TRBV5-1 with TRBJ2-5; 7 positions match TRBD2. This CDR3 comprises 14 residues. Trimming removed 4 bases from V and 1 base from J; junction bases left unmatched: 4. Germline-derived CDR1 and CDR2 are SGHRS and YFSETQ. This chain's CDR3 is CASSGGLLQETQYF. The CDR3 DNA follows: TGCGCCAGCAGCGGGGGACTACTCCAAGAGACCCAGTACTTC.

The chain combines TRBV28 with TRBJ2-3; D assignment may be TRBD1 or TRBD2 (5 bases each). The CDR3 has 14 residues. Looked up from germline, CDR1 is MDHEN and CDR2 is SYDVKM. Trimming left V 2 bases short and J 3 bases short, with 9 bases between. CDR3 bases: TGTGCCAGCAGTTTAACGGGGACGACAGATACGCAGTATTTT. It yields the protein CASSLTGTTDTQYF. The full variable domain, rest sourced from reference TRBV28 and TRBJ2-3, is DVKVTQSSRYLVKRTGEKVFLECVQDMDHENMFWYRQDPGLGLRLIYFSYDVKMKEKGDIPEGYSVSREKKERFSLILESASTNQTSMYLCASSLTGTTDTQYFGPGTRLTVL.

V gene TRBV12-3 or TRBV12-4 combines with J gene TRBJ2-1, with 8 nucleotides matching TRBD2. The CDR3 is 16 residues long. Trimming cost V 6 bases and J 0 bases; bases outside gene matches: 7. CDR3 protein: CASSPSGSLSYNEQFF. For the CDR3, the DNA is TGTGCCAGCAGCCCGAGCGGGAGCCTCTCCTACAATGAGCAGTTCTTC.

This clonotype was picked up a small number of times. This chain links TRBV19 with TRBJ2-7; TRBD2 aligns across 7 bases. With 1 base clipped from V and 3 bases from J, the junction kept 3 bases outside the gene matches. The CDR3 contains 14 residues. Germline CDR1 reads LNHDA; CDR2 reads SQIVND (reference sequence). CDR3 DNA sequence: TGTGCCAGTAGTATAGCGGCGGGAGACTACGAGCAGTACTTC. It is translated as CASSIAAGDYEQYF.

CDR3 sequence reads: CASSFSTGDEQYF. CDR3 DNA: TGTGCCAGCAGTTTCTCCACAGGGGACGAGCAGTACTTC. The chain has TRBV27 and TRBJ2-7, with 7 bases matching TRBD1. The V gene's germline CDR1 is MNHEY and CDR2 SMNVEV (reference sequence). The CDR3 extends over 13 amino acids. Unmatched junction bases numbered 4, after V lost 3 bases and J lost 5 bases.

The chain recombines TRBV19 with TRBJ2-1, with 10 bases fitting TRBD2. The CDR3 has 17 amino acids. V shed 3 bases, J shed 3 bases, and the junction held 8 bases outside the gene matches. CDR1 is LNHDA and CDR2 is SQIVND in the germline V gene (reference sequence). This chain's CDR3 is CASSMPTLAGVYNEQFF. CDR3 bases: TGTGCCAGTAGTATGCCCACCCTAGCGGGAGTCTACAATGAGCAGTTCTTC.

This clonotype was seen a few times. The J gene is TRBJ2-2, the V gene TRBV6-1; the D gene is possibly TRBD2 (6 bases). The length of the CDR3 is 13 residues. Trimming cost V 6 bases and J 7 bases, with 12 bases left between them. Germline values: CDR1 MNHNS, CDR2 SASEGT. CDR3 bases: TGTGCCAGCAGACGGGAGTCGGTCGGGGAGCTGTTTTTT. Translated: CASRRESVGELFF.

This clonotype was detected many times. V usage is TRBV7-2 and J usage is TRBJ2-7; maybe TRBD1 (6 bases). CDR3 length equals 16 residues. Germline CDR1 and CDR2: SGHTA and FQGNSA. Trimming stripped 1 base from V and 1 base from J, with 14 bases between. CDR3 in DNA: TGTGCCAGCAGCTTAGAGTATCACAGGGTTTCCTACGAGCAGTACTTC. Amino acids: CASSLEYHRVSYEQYF.

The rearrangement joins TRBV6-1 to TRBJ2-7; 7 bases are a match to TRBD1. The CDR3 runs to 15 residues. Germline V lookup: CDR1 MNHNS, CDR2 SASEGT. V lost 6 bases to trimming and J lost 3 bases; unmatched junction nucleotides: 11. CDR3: CASSSTTGARYEQYF. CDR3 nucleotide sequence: TGTGCCAGCAGCTCCACCACAGGGGCCCGCTACGAGCAGTACTTC.

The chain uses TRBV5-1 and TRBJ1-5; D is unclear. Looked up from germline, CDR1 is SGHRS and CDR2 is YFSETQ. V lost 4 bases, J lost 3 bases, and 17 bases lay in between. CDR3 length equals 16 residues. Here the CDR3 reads CASSPGIIGVNQPQHF. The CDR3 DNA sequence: TGCGCCAGCAGCCCCGGGATTATTGGGGTCAATCAGCCCCAGCATTTT. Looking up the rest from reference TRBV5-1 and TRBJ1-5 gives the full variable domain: KAGVTQTPRYLIKTRGQQVTLSCSPISGHRSVSWYQQTPGQGLQFLFEYFSETQRNKGNFPGRFSGRQFSNSRSEMNVSTLELGDSALYLCASSPGIIGVNQPQHFGDGTRLSIL.

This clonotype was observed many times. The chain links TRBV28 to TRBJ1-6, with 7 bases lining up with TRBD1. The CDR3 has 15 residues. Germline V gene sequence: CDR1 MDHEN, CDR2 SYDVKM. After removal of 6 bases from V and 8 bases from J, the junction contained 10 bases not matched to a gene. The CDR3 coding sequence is TGTGCCAGCAGCCCTAGTGGCAGGGGGGATTCACCCCTCCACTTT. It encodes CASSPSGRGDSPLHF.

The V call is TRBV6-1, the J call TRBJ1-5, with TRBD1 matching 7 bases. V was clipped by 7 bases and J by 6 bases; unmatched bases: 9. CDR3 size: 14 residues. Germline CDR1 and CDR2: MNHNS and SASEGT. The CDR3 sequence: CASIQTGYVQPQHF. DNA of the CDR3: TGTGCCAGCATCCAGACAGGGTACGTTCAGCCCCAGCATTTT.

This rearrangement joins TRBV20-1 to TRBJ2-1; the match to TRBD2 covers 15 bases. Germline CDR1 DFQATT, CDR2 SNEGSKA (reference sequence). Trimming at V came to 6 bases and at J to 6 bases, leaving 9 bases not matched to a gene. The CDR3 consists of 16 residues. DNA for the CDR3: TGCAGTGCCCGGACTAGCGGGAGGGCCTTGTCCAATGAGCAGTTCTTC. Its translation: CSARTSGRALSNEQFF.

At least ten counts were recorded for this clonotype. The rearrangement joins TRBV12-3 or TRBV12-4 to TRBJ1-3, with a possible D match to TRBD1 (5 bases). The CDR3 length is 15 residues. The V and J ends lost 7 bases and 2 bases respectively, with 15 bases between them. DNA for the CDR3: TGTGCCAGCACTTTGCGTCGGGGACCTGGAAACACCATATATTTT. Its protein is CASTLRRGPGNTIYF.

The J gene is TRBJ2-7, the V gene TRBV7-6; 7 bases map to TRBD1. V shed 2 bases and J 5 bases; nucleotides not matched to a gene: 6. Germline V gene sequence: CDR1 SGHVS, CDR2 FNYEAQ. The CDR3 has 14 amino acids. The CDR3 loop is CASSLNRGFDEQYF. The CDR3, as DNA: TGTGCCAGCAGCTTAAACAGGGGTTTCGACGAGCAGTACTTC.

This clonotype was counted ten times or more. The CDR3 DNA follows: TGCAGTGCTACCCGTAAAGGGAGCGGGAGATATTACGAGCAGTACTTC. Translated, it gives CSATRKGSGRYYEQYF. This chain joins TRBV20-1 and TRBJ2-7, with 8 bases fitting TRBD2. The CDR3 has 16 amino acids. The trim removed 4 bases at V and 4 bases at J, leaving 15 bases unmatched. Germline CDR1 and CDR2: DFQATT and SNEGSKA (reference sequence).

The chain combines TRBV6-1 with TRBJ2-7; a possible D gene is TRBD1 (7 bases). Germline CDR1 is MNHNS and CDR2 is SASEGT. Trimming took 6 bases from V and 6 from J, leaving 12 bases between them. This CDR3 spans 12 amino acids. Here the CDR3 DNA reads TGTGCCAGCAGGCGCAGGGGGGTCGAGCAGTACTTC. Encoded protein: CASRRRGVEQYF.

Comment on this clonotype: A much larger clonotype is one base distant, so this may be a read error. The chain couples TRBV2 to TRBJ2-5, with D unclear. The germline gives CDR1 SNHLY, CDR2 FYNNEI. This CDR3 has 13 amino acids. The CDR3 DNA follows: TGTGCCAGCAGCAGAGTCAACCACGAGACCCAGTACTTC. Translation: CASSRVNHETQYF.